This T cell receptor beta chain came from a study of long-term antiretroviral therapy in people with HIV. For the study at large: The earliest samples predate the 2015 immediate-ART recommendation by about a decade. General study results and limits: Repertoires looked antigen-experienced, with only a slight naive shift after ART.

None of the participants with HIV were treated outside the United States. The CDR3 spans 15 residues. Looked up from germline, CDR1 is SGHNT and CDR2 is YYREEE (reference sequence). This was the immunoSEQ v3.0 assay at survey level. Repertoires were generated with immunoSEQ multiplex PCR, while TCRdb's copy carries only in-frame clones and drops some. The sample holds roughly 30,000 clones, 80% to 85% seen once. A word on this clone: Its antigen is unknown.

The sequenced sample was unsorted PBMCs, obtained 2.7 to 2.9 years after starting antiretroviral therapy. The gene calls are TRBV5-4 and TRBJ2-5, with TRBD1 identical over 10 bases. TRBJ2-7 matches the DNA end more closely, so the J call is doubtful. This receptor was obtained from a man aged 25-45 years with HIV. DNA for the CDR3: TGTGCCAGCAGCTTGATGGGGACAGGGGCGAACGAGCAGTACTTC. This encodes CASSLMGTGANEQYF.